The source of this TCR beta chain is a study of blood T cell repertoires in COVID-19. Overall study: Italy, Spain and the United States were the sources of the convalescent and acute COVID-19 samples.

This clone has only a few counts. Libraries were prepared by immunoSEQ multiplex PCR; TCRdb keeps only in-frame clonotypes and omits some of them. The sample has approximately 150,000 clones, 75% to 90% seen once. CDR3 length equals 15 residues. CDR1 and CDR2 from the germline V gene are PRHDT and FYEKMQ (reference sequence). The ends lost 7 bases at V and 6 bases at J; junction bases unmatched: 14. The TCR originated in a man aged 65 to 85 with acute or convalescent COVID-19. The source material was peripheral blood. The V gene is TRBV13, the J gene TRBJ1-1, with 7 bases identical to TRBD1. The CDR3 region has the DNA TGTGCCAGCACAAAGAGATCAGGGGGAAACGCTGAAGCTTTCTTT. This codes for CASTKRSGGNAEAFF.